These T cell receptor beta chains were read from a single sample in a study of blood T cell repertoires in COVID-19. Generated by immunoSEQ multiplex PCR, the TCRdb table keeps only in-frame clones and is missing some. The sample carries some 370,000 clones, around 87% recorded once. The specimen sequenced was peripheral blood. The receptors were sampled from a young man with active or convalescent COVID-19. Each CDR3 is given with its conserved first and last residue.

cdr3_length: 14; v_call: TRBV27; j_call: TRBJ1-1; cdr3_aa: CASSLGLTYTEAFF
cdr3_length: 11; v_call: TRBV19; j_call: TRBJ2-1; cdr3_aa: CASFQGYEQFF
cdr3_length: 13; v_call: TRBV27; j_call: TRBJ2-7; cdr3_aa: CASRSPGPYEQYF
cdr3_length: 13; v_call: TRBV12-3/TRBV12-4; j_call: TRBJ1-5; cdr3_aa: CASSLQGLQPQHF
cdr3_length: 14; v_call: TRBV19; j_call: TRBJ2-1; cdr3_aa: CASSMGPLGNEQFF
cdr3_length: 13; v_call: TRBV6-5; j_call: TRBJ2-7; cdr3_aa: CASSYSADYEQYF
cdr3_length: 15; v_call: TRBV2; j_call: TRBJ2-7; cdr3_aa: CASSPTPLSSYEQYF
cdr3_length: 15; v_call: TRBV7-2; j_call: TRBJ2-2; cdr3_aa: CASSLDSGGSGELFF
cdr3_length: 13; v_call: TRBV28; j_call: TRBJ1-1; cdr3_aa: CASENDRVTEAFF
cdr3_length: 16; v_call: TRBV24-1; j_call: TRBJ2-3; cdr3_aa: CATSGSLADYTDTQYF
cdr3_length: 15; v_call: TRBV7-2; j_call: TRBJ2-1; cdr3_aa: CASSLWTGGIDEQFF
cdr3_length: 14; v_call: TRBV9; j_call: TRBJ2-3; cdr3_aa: CASSPRPGEDTQYF
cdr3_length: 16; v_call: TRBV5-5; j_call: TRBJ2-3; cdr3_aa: CASSPRVTSQLDTQYF
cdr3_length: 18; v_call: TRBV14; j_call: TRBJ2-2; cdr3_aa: CASSSLAGGPRDTGELFF
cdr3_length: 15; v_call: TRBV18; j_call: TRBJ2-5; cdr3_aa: CASSPPLTSQETQYF
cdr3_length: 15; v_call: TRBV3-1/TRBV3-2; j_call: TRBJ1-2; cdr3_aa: CASSQTGGGSYGYTF
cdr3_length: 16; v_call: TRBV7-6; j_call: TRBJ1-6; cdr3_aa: CASSLPTGTVNSPLHF
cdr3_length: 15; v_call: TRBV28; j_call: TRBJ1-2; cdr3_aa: CASSLSDRPFYGYTF
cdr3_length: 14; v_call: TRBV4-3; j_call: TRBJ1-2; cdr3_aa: CASSPSGTAYGYTF
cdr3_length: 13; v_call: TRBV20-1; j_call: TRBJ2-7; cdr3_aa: CSASGGRLYEQYF
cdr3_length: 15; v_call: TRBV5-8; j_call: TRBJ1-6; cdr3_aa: CASSFSGTYNSPLHF
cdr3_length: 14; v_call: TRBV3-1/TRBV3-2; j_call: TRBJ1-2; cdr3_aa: CASSQDNRGYGYTF
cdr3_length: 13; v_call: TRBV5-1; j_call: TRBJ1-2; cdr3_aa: CASSLPRQEGYTF
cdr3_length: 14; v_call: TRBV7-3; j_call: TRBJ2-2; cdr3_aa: CASSPWQNTGELFF
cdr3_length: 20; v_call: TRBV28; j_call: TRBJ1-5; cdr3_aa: CASSGAAFSRDRENYQPQHF
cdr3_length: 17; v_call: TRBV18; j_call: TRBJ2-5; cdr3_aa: CASSPNLSDRTGETQYF
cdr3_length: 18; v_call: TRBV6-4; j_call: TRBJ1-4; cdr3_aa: CASSDSTAGEVQNEKLFF
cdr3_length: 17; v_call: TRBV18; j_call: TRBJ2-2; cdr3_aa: CASSNLAGGSNTGELFF
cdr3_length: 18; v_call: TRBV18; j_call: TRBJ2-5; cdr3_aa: CASSPDFTSGSIGETQYF
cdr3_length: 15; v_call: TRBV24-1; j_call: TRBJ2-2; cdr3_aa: CATSAAGTNTGELFF